Each of the 19 T cell receptor beta chains below was sequenced from the same sample in a study of Ad26.COV2.S vaccination and SARS-CoV-2 variants. Treatment in this sample: around 19 received Ad26.COV2.S at low or high dose, single or two shots; several received placebo; per-sample allocation not given. The samples were gathered on day 63 after the first injection of vaccine or placebo. Only in-frame clones appear in the TCRdb table, and some are missing; sequencing was by immunoSEQ multiplex PCR. The sample includes hundreds of thousands of clones, about 88% of them seen just once. Specimen: peripheral blood, collected in a trial of Ad26.COV2.S vaccine versus placebo. Source of these receptors: a person between 18 and 65 years old who received the Ad26.COV2.S COVID-19 vaccine or a placebo.

The rearrangement joins TRBV6-6 to TRBJ2-2; D might be TRBD1 (5 bases). The CDR3 length is 14 residues. Between the trimmed V and J ends, which lost 6 bases and 0 bases, there was a span of 8 bases. Germline CDR1 and CDR2: MNHNY and SVGAGI (reference sequence). The CDR3: CASRDTSNTGELFF. For the CDR3, the DNA is TGTGCCAGCAGGGACACCTCGAACACCGGGGAGCTGTTTTTT.

Remarks on this clone: This specimen includes other DNA sequences encoding the same CDR3. The genes are TRBV9 and TRBJ2-1; 8 bases fit TRBD2. Per germline, CDR1 SGDLS and CDR2 YYNGEE. V trimming: 1 base; J trimming: 0 bases; junction bases outside the gene matches: 3. The CDR3 extends over 16 amino acids. The CDR3 region has the DNA TGTGCCAGCAGCGTAAGCGGGGGAAGCTCCTACAATGAGCAGTTCTTC. Its protein product is CASSVSGGSSYNEQFF.

The chain joins TRBV19 to TRBJ2-1; a weak D match, TRBD1 (6 bases). Germline assignment: CDR1 LNHDA and CDR2 SQIVND (reference sequence). The CDR3 consists of 18 residues. With 10 bases removed from V and 9 bases from J, the gap between germline ends came to 34 bases. Here the CDR3 DNA reads TGTGCCACCCCCGCTAGCCCCATCAGGGGTCCCAAGAGAAGTGAGCAGTTCTTC. Its translation: CATPASPIRGPKRSEQFF.

This chain connects TRBV28 to TRBJ1-2; D is perhaps TRBD1 (6 bases). V was shortened by 5 bases and J by 7 bases, with 11 bases between the two germline ends. CDR3 length: 12 amino acids. Germline CDR1 is MDHEN and CDR2 is SYDVKM. In DNA form, the CDR3 reads TGTGCCAGCAGTCTCGGGGGCCCTGGCTACACCTTC. This encodes CASSLGGPGYTF.

The DNA of the CDR3 is TGTGCCAGTAGTACCAGGGCCCCTTCCGGGACAGGGCCGAGGGGTACCTTC. Protein sequence: CASSTRAPSGTGPRGTF. The chain combines TRBV19 with TRBJ1-2; TRBD1 agrees at 9 bases. Germline V lookup: CDR1 LNHDA, CDR2 SQIVND (reference sequence). CDR3 length: 17 residues. V lost 4 bases to trimming and J lost 14 bases; unmatched junction nucleotides: 23.

The rearrangement uses TRBV7-3 and TRBJ2-3; 9 nucleotides align to TRBD2. V lost 4 bases to trimming and J lost 4 bases; unmatched junction nucleotides: 9. Germline values: CDR1 SGHTA, CDR2 FQGTGA. The CDR3 sequence is 16 residues long. CDR3 sequence reads: CASSSPASGTPDTQYF. CDR3 DNA sequence: TGTGCCAGCAGCTCCCCGGCTAGCGGGACCCCAGATACGCAGTATTTT.

This chain links TRBV6-5 with TRBJ1-3; 7 bases line up with TRBD1. Trimming took 4 bases from V and 3 from J; bases not matched to a gene: 3. This CDR3 is 14 amino acids long. Germline V gives CDR1 MNHEY, CDR2 SVGAGI. DNA for the CDR3: TGTGCCAGCAGTTTCTACAGGGGTGGAAACACCATATATTTT. As protein: CASSFYRGGNTIYF.

This chain links TRBV30 with TRBJ2-1; D unresolved. The V end was cut by 8 bases, the J end by 0 bases, with 11 bases between. The CDR3 contains 13 residues. Germline V gene lookup returns CDR1 GTSNPN and CDR2 SVGIG (reference sequence). CDR3: CAGTKSSYNEQFF. Here the CDR3 DNA reads TGTGCCGGTACTAAGAGCTCCTACAATGAGCAGTTCTTC.

The chain is built from TRBV2 and TRBJ1-5; D is unclear. The CDR3 is 15 residues long. Germline V gives CDR1 SNHLY, CDR2 FYNNEI. V was cut by 2 bases and J by 7 bases, with 15 bases left in between. The CDR3 spells CASSENVGGEQPQHF. CDR3 coding DNA: TGTGCCAGCAGTGAAAATGTCGGAGGTGAGCAGCCCCAGCATTTT.

This sequence joins TRBV6-2 or TRBV6-3 and TRBJ1-5; D perhaps matches TRBD1 (6 bases). V lost 6 bases and J 3 bases, leaving 15 bases between the germline ends. Germline loops: CDR1 MNHEY, CDR2 SVGEGT. The CDR3 length is 15 residues. The CDR3 nucleotides read TGTGCCAGCAGCTATCTGGACAGCAACAATCAGCCCCAGCATTTT. Protein: CASSYLDSNNQPQHF.

Remarks on this clone: In the same sample, other DNA sequences code for this CDR3. The chain has TRBV5-1 and TRBJ2-7; unclear D gene. The CDR3 consists of 14 residues. Germline CDR1 is SGHRS and CDR2 is YFSETQ. Trimming took off 5 bases at V and 0 bases at J, with 12 bases between the two ends. The chain's CDR3 is CASSLSGSSYEQYF. CDR3 sequence (DNA): TGCGCCAGCAGTTTGTCAGGAAGCTCCTACGAGCAGTACTTC.

This chain connects TRBV15 to TRBJ1-2; no definite D call. V lost 1 base to trimming and J lost 3 bases, with 12 bases between them. Germline V gene sequence: CDR1 LNHNV, CDR2 YYDKDF (reference sequence). This CDR3 has 15 amino acids. CDR3 in amino acids: CATSRGGEGDYGYTF. DNA of the CDR3: TGTGCCACCAGCAGAGGAGGTGAGGGTGACTATGGCTACACCTTC.

J is TRBJ2-1 and V is TRBV10-3; TRBD2 agrees at 7 bases. Unmatched junction bases numbered 8, after V lost 2 bases and J lost 4 bases. Germline V gene sequence: CDR1 ENHRY, CDR2 SYGVKD. The CDR3 covers 16 residues. This chain's CDR3 is CAISESPAGRYNEQFF. As DNA, the CDR3 is TGTGCCATCAGTGAGAGTCCAGCGGGAAGGTACAATGAGCAGTTCTTC.

The V call is TRBV4-2, the J call TRBJ2-7, with 9 bases fitting TRBD1. The ends lost 1 base at V and 6 bases at J; junction bases unmatched: 10. Germline V gene sequence: CDR1 LGHNA, CDR2 YNFKEQ. This CDR3 is built from 16 residues. DNA of the CDR3: TGTGCCAGCAGCCAAGCGGGGAGGACAGGGGCCGCCGAGCAGTACTTC. It codes for CASSQAGRTGAAEQYF.

The chain has TRBV12-5 and TRBJ2-3; 12 bases agree with TRBD2. CDR3 length: 16 residues. Germline V gene sequence: CDR1 LGHNT, CDR2 FRNRAP. V was pared by 3 bases and J by 6 bases, with 7 bases of the junction left unmatched. The CDR3 reads CASGFGLAGLGDTQYF. The CDR3 DNA is TGTGCTAGTGGTTTCGGACTAGCGGGGTTGGGGGATACGCAGTATTTT.

The chain employs TRBV4-1 and TRBJ1-6; weak D call: TRBD1 (6 bases). V dropped 0 bases and J dropped 1 base, with 16 bases sitting between them. CDR1 and CDR2 from the germline V gene are MGHRA and YSYEKL. CDR3 length: 19 residues. The DNA of the CDR3 is TGCGCCAGCAGCCAAGAACGCAGGGGTGTACGGTCCTATAATTCACCCCTCCACTTT. Amino acid sequence: CASSQERRGVRSYNSPLHF.

This clone occurred many times. V is TRBV25-1 and J is TRBJ1-4, with a tentative D call TRBD1 (5 bases). CDR1 MGHDK and CDR2 SYGVNS come from the germline V gene. The CDR3 totals 16 residues. V was shortened by 3 bases and J by 4 bases, with 15 bases between the two germline ends. CDR3 nucleotide sequence: TGTGCCAGCAGTGATCAGGGTAGCGGCATTAATGAAAAACTGTTTTTT. It encodes CASSDQGSGINEKLFF.

This sequence joins TRBV5-6 and TRBJ2-6, with D unclear. Trimming took off 1 base at V and 8 bases at J, with 7 bases between the two ends. The CDR3 is 13 amino acids. Germline lookup yields CDR1 SGHDT and CDR2 YYEEEE. Written as DNA, the CDR3 is TGTGCCAGCAGCTTGTCGTCTCCCAACGTCCTGACTTTC. Its protein product is CASSLSSPNVLTF.

This chain's CDR3 is CASSEYGNEQFF. CDR3 DNA sequence: TGTGCCAGCAGTGAGTATGGCAATGAGCAGTTCTTC. This chain joins TRBV2 and TRBJ2-1; D is undetermined. V was trimmed by 3 bases and J by 6 bases, leaving 6 bases between them. The germline V gene encodes CDR1 SNHLY and CDR2 FYNNEI. The CDR3 totals 12 residues.